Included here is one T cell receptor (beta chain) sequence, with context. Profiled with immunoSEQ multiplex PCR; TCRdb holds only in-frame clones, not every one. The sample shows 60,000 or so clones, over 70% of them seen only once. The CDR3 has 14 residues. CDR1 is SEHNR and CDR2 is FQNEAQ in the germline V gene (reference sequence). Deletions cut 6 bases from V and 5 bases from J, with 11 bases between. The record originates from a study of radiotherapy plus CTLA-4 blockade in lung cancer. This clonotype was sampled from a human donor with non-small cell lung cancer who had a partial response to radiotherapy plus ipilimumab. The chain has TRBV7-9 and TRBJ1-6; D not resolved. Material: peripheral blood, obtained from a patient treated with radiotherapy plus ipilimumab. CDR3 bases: TGTGCCAGCAGGGACTGGGTCGATAATTCACCCCTCCACTTT. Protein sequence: CASRDWVDNSPLHF.